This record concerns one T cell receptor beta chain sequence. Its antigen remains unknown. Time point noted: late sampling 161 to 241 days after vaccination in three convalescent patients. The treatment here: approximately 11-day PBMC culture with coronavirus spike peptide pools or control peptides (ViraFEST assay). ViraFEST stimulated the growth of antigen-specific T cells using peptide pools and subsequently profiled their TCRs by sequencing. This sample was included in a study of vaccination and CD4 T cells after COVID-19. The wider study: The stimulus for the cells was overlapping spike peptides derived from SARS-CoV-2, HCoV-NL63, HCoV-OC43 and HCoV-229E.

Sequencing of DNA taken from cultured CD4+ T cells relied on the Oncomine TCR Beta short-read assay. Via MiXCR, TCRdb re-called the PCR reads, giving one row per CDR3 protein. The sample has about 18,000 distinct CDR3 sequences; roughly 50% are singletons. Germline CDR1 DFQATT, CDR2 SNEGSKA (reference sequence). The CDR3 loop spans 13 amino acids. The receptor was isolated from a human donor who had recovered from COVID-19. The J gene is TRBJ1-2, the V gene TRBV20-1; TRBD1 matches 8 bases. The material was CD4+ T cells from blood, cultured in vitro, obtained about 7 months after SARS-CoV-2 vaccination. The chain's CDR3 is CSLPRQGHYGYTF. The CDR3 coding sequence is TGCAGCCTACCCCGACAGGGGCACTATGGCTACACCTTC.